This paragraph covers one T cell receptor beta chain sequence. The junction had 10 bases not matched to a gene; V was cut back by 6 bases and J by 6 bases. CDR3 length equals 16 residues. Per the germline V gene, CDR1 is SEHNR and CDR2 is FQNEAQ (reference sequence). The data were taken from a study of blood T cell repertoires in COVID-19. Study in general: Nucleic acid was either cDNA or gDNA, and it came from T cells, B-cell-depleted T cells, or PBMCs.

In the original workflow: Counts of nucleated cells, estimated from reference gene primer amplification, were obtained. Measured with immunoSEQ multiplex PCR; TCRdb has only the in-frame clones, and not every one. V, J and clone size were drawn from that table, and D and trimming were deduced from the DNA. The profile shows approximately 210,000 clones, 81% of them singletons. The cohort comprised adults aged about 18 to 100 years residing in approximately 25 US areas. The receptor's source is a woman aged 50 to 60 with acute COVID-19. This chain links TRBV7-9 with TRBJ1-6; 8 bases fit TRBD1. Sequencing was carried out using PBMCs or T cells enriched from blood (not recorded which). CDR3 sequence: CASRPKGQVFNSPLHF. DNA of the CDR3: TGTGCCAGCAGGCCAAAGGGACAGGTGTTTAATTCACCCCTCCACTTT.